This T cell receptor (beta chain) came from a study of T cells after yellow fever vaccination. The study's findings and limits: Relatively few clonotypes were ones that appeared in both CD4 and CD8 compartments.

CDR1 is LNHNV, CDR2 YYDKDF, per germline (reference sequence). V gave up 3 bases and J gave up 5 bases, with 16 bases separating them. CDR3 length: 15 residues. 5'RACE template switching produced TCR cDNA carrying a universal primer site and UMIs. TCRdb reprocessed the 5' RACE reads with MiXCR, giving one entry per CDR3 protein. The table records under 600,000 distinct CDR3 sequences, approximately 13% of them present only once. With respect to this clonotype: What it binds is unknown.

The receptor was derived from a man aged 25-45 years who received the YFV17D yellow fever vaccine. The sequencing here drew on PBMCs, taken on the day of the yellow fever booster vaccination. V gene TRBV15 combines with J gene TRBJ2-5; D is unclear. CDR3 bases: TGTGCCACCAGCAGGAGTTCGGCTCAATATGAGACCCAGTACTTC. Translated, it gives CATSRSSAQYETQYF.